The TCR beta chain under discussion was sequenced for a study of shared clonotypes between healthy human individuals. About the research overall: Each donor's CD8 memory used one plate, CD8 naive two, each CD4 subset three.

Comments on this clone: Its antigen is not identified.

V shed 5 bases, J shed 0 bases, and the junction held 9 bases outside the gene matches. Germline assignment: CDR1 SEHNR and CDR2 FQNEAQ (reference sequence). The CDR3 runs 18 residues. Only in-frame clones appear in the TCRdb table, and some are missing; sequencing was by immunoSEQ multiplex PCR. The repertoire includes under 1,100,000 clones, 70% to 80% of them detected once, and 0.5% to 0.65% sits in the top ten. Regarding the study as a whole: Blood was the only sampled material, and tissue repertoires likely differ. In the sorted subsets, rarefaction showed sequencing was incomplete despite large depth.

The sequence was obtained from a man aged 18-30 years in good health. Some clones in this sample may be carry-over from other donors' samples. This chain connects TRBV7-9 to TRBJ1-4, with 10 nucleotides matching TRBD1. Sequencing was carried out using memory CD4+ T cells from PBMCs. Regarding subset: CD45RA-negative fraction. CDR3 nucleotide sequence: TGTGCCAGCAGCCCTAGGACAGGGGGATCCGCAACTAATGAAAAACTGTTTTTT. Its translation: CASSPRTGGSATNEKLFF. Full variable domain (remainder filled in from reference TRBV7-9 and TRBJ1-4): DTGVSQNPRHKITKRGQNVTFRCDPISEHNRLYWYRQTLGQGPEFLTYFQNEAQLEKSRLLSDRFSAERPKGSFSTLEIQRTEQGDSAMYLCASSPRTGGSATNEKLFFGSGTQLSVL.